The 31 T cell receptor beta chains below all came from one sample that was sequenced in a study of CD8 T cells in ankylosing spondylitis. Overall study findings and caveats: In ankylosing spondylitis blood, a motif of about 8 highly homologous TCR beta variants appeared characteristic.

Which antigens these TCRs recognize remains unknown. TCRdb analysed the 5' RACE reads with MiXCR anew, one entry per CDR3 protein. Here the sample spans fewer than 500,000 distinct CDR3 sequences, 20% to 30% being singletons. Material for sequencing was blood, either unsorted or a sorted T cell fraction (not recorded which). The receptor set was obtained from a male donor with ankylosing spondylitis.

The chain is built from TRBV18 and TRBJ2-6; D uncertain. Germline CDR1 KGHSH, CDR2 LQKENI. The CDR3 extends over 14 amino acids. V shed 2 bases and J shed 2 bases, with 4 bases lying between them. This CDR3 reads CASSPGTGANVLTF. The CDR3 coding sequence is TGTGCCAGCTCACCAGGGACTGGGGCCAACGTCCTGACTTTC.

This chain connects TRBV4-2 to TRBJ2-7, with 14 bases fitting TRBD2. The CDR3 contains 18 residues. CDR1 LGHNA and CDR2 YNFKEQ come from the germline V gene. Germline trimming cut 6 bases from V and 4 bases from J; bases unmatched to any gene: 14. CDR3 nucleotides: TGTGCCAGCAGGGCATCAGGGACTAGCGGGAGTTCCCAATACGAGCAGTACGTC. Protein: CASRASGTSGSSQYEQYV.

This clonotype was recorded at least ten times. The chain recombines TRBV5-1 with TRBJ2-5, with 7 bases lining up with TRBD2. The CDR3 is 13 residues long. Trimming removed 1 base from V and 4 bases from J; junction bases left unmatched: 1. CDR1 SGHRS and CDR2 YFSETQ come from the germline V gene. The CDR3 DNA follows: TGCGCCAGCAGCTTGTCGGGAGGAGAGACCCAGTACTTC. Protein: CASSLSGGETQYF.

This chain uses TRBV2 with TRBJ1-2, with a tentative D call TRBD1 (6 bases). CDR3 length: 15 amino acids. Trimming cost V 1 base and J 4 bases, with 13 bases left between them. Germline V gene lookup returns CDR1 SNHLY and CDR2 FYNNEI. This chain's CDR3 is CASSEGPVGGYGYTF. In nucleotides, the CDR3 is TGTGCCAGCAGTGAAGGACCTGTAGGGGGCTATGGCTACACCTTC.

This clonotype has just a few counts. This rearrangement joins TRBV14 to TRBJ2-2; D possibly corresponds to TRBD2 (5 bases). The CDR3 contains 12 residues. V dropped 4 bases and J dropped 8 bases, with 8 bases sitting between them. Germline V gives CDR1 SGHDN, CDR2 FVKESK. CDR3 DNA sequence: TGTGCCAGCAGCCCTAGCTGGGGGGAGCTGTTTTTT. Amino acids: CASSPSWGELFF.

This clonotype came up a few times. The chain links TRBV29-1 to TRBJ2-2; 7 bases are a match to TRBD1. Looked up from germline, CDR1 is SQVTM and CDR2 is ANQGSEA. The CDR3 is made up of 15 amino acids. V lost 1 base to trimming and J lost 7 bases; unmatched junction nucleotides: 9. CDR3 bases: TGCAGCGTTGAAGTGACTGGCCAGGGGGACGGGGAGCTGTTTTTT. This codes for CSVEVTGQGDGELFF.

The rearrangement joins TRBV7-9 to TRBJ1-2; possible D gene TRBD1, 5 bases. The CDR3 has 16 amino acids. Trimming stripped 5 bases from V and 5 bases from J, with 21 bases between. Germline CDR1 SEHNR, CDR2 FQNEAQ (reference sequence). The CDR3 region has the DNA TGTGCCAGCAGCCACAGCGCGATGGGGGAAGGGTATGGCTACACCTTC. It is translated as CASSHSAMGEGYGYTF.

The chain has TRBV4-2 and TRBJ2-5; TRBD1 matches at 9 bases. Unmatched junction bases numbered 10, after V lost 3 bases and J lost 5 bases. This CDR3 has 16 amino acids. Looked up from germline, CDR1 is LGHNA and CDR2 is YNFKEQ. CDR3 bases: TGTGCCAGCAGCCAGGGAGGACAGGGGTTTGAGGAGACCCAGTACTTC. As protein: CASSQGGQGFEETQYF.

This clonotype appeared a few times. This rearrangement joins TRBV18 to TRBJ1-4; D call uncertain. Germline CDR1 reads KGHSH; CDR2 reads LQKENI. CDR3 size: 18 residues. V was trimmed by 4 bases and J by 1 base, leaving 19 bases between them. The CDR3 coding sequence is TGTGCCAGCTCACTTACTCCCAGGACCAAGGGAACTAATGAAAAACTGTTTTTT. It specifies CASSLTPRTKGTNEKLFF.

The V gene is TRBV5-1, the J gene TRBJ2-3; unclear D gene. This CDR3 has 14 residues. Germline V lookup: CDR1 SGHRS, CDR2 YFSETQ. The V gene lost 4 bases and the J gene lost 6 bases, with 15 bases spanning the gap. CDR3 DNA sequence: TGCGCCAGCAGCCCGGGCCAAACCGGGGATACGCAGTATTTT. It yields the protein CASSPGQTGDTQYF.

The chain has TRBV5-1 and TRBJ2-1; TRBD2 agrees at 11 bases. V lost 4 bases, J lost 9 bases, and 6 bases stayed unmatched. The germline V gene encodes CDR1 SGHRS and CDR2 YFSETQ. The CDR3 covers 14 residues. CDR3 DNA: TGCGCCAGCAGCATAACTAGCGGGAGTGGTGAGCAGTTCTTC. It codes for CASSITSGSGEQFF. Full variable domain (outside the CDR3, taken from reference TRBV5-1 and TRBJ2-1): KAGVTQTPRYLIKTRGQQVTLSCSPISGHRSVSWYQQTPGQGLQFLFEYFSETQRNKGNFPGRFSGRQFSNSRSEMNVSTLELGDSALYLCASSITSGSGEQFFGPGTRLTVL.

The rearrangement joins TRBV11-1 to TRBJ2-2; D remains unclear. The CDR3 runs to 13 residues. V shed 5 bases and J shed 4 bases, with 8 bases lying between them. Germline CDR1 reads SGHAT; CDR2 reads FQDESV (reference sequence). CDR3 region: CASSQPSTGELFF. CDR3 nucleotides: TGTGCCAGCAGCCAACCCAGCACCGGGGAGCTGTTTTTT.

The chain links TRBV6-1 to TRBJ2-7; maybe TRBD2 (6 bases). Germline V gene sequence: CDR1 MNHNS, CDR2 SASEGT. CDR3 size: 15 residues. Trimming took 5 bases from V and 3 from J, leaving 17 bases between them. This CDR3 reads CASSPPAGGDYEQYV. The CDR3 nucleotides are TGTGCCAGCAGTCCACCAGCGGGTGGCGACTACGAGCAGTACGTC.

The CDR3 sequence is CSVRRTPNNEQFF. CDR3 in DNA: TGCAGCGTTCGTCGGACCCCGAACAATGAGCAGTTCTTC. The gene calls are TRBV29-1 and TRBJ2-1; D remains unclear. The CDR3 is made up of 13 amino acids. Trimming left V 5 bases short and J 5 bases short, with 13 bases between. The germline V gene encodes CDR1 SQVTM and CDR2 ANQGSEA.

This clonotype was detected only a few times. The V call is TRBV12-3 or TRBV12-4, the J call TRBJ1-4; no definite D call. Trimming removed 5 bases from V and 5 bases from J, with 12 bases in between. This CDR3 is 14 amino acids long. DNA of the CDR3: TGTGCCAGCAGTATTTCTGGACGGAATGAAAAACTGTTTTTT. It is translated as CASSISGRNEKLFF.

This clonotype was found once. The rearrangement uses TRBV7-2 and TRBJ2-7; no clear D gene. Per germline, CDR1 SGHTA and CDR2 FQGNSA. V lost 1 base and J lost 2, with 9 bases in between. This CDR3 has 14 residues. CDR3 bases: TGTGCCAGCAGCTTAGGTATTAGCACCTACGAGCAGTACTTC. This codes for CASSLGISTYEQYF.

This clonotype was recorded a few times. The CDR3 protein is CASSLGLAGGALHF. The CDR3 DNA is TGTGCCAGCAGCTTAGGCCTGGCGGGTGGGGCCCTCCACTTT. J is TRBJ1-6 and V is TRBV7-2; no clear D. CDR1 is SGHTA, CDR2 FQGNSA, per germline. Trimming cost V 1 base and J 14 bases, with 15 bases left between them. This CDR3 comprises 14 residues.

This chain connects TRBV5-1 to TRBJ2-2; 9 bases map to TRBD1. The CDR3 has 16 residues. V trimming: 2 bases; J trimming: 5 bases; junction bases outside the gene matches: 7. Germline CDR1 and CDR2: SGHRS and YFSETQ. The CDR3 coding sequence is TGCGCCAGCAGCTTCTTGGGGACAGGGATGACCGGGGAGCTGTTTTTT. Protein product: CASSFLGTGMTGELFF.

The chain carries TRBV25-1 and TRBJ1-1; 9 nucleotides match TRBD1. The CDR3 is 14 amino acids. CDR1 MGHDK and CDR2 SYGVNS come from the germline V gene. Germline trimming cut 4 bases from V and 5 bases from J; bases unmatched to any gene: 5. CDR3 sequence reads: CASSGRQGGTEAFF. DNA for the CDR3: TGTGCCAGCAGTGGTCGACAGGGGGGAACTGAAGCTTTCTTT.

There are a few counts of this clonotype. V and J are TRBV3-1 and TRBJ2-1; 7 bases are shared with TRBD2. V lost 0 bases and J lost 8; bases outside the gene matches: 7. The length of the CDR3 is 15 residues. Germline-derived CDR1 and CDR2 are LGHDT and YNNKEL (reference sequence). CDR3 sequence: CASSQDGGTTHEQFF. In DNA, the CDR3 is TGTGCCAGCAGCCAAGATGGCGGGACTACTCATGAGCAGTTCTTC.

This clonotype was seen a handful of times. The rearrangement uses TRBV12-3 or TRBV12-4 and TRBJ2-2; D may be TRBD2 (7 bases). CDR3 length: 15 amino acids. The V and J ends lost 3 bases and 7 bases respectively, with 15 bases between them. The DNA of the CDR3 is TGTGCCAGCAGTTTGGGGGGGGCGAACGGCGGGGAGCTGTTTTTT. Protein sequence: CASSLGGANGGELFF.

The gene calls are TRBV12-3 or TRBV12-4 and TRBJ2-2, with 7 bases that match TRBD2. The CDR3 runs to 16 residues. With V trimmed by 1 base and J by 2 bases, 4 bases remained unmatched. CDR3 nucleotides: TGTGCCAGCAGTTTAGGCGGGAGCCACAACACCGGGGAGCTGTTTTTT. Encoded protein: CASSLGGSHNTGELFF.

V usage is TRBV5-6 and J usage is TRBJ2-1; no firm D call. With 4 bases removed from V and 12 bases from J, the gap between germline ends came to 11 bases. Germline V gives CDR1 SGHDT, CDR2 YYEEEE. The CDR3 is made up of 11 amino acids. The CDR3 protein is CASSLESRQFF. Here the CDR3 DNA reads TGTGCCAGCAGCCTAGAGTCTCGGCAGTTCTTC.

There are a few counts of this clonotype. The CDR3 spells CASSQDRTNTGELFF. The CDR3 region has the DNA TGCGCCAGCAGCCAAGATCGTACGAACACCGGGGAGCTGTTTTTT. The chain recombines TRBV4-1 with TRBJ2-2, with D unresolved. The CDR3 is 15 amino acids. Germline lookup yields CDR1 MGHRA and CDR2 YSYEKL. Trimming pared 0 bases from V and 0 bases from J, leaving 5 bases between.

This sequence joins TRBV20-1 and TRBJ2-1, with TRBD2 matching over 9 bases. V was clipped by 8 bases and J by 8 bases; unmatched bases: 13. The V gene's germline CDR1 is DFQATT and CDR2 SNEGSKA (reference sequence). The CDR3 sequence is 14 residues long. CDR3 residues: CSLRVGRGGYEQFF. CDR3 nucleotide sequence: TGCAGTCTTAGAGTGGGGCGGGGGGGCTATGAGCAGTTCTTC.

This clonotype was observed at least ten times. The chain carries TRBV5-1 and TRBJ1-2; tentatively, D is TRBD1 (6 bases). The CDR3 has 16 amino acids. Germline values: CDR1 SGHRS, CDR2 YFSETQ. V was shortened by 4 bases and J by 6 bases, with 22 bases between the two germline ends. The CDR3, as DNA: TGCGCCAGCAGCCGCACACGGCGGGACATCGGTGATGGCTACACCTTC. It yields the protein CASSRTRRDIGDGYTF.

CDR3 sequence reads: CASAKQGGDTEAFF. The DNA for the CDR3 is TGTGCCAGTGCTAAGCAGGGGGGGGACACTGAAGCTTTCTTT. V usage is TRBV19 and J usage is TRBJ1-1; 7 bases match TRBD1. This CDR3 has 14 residues. The V and J ends lost 8 bases and 3 bases, in that order; junction bases with no gene match: 9. Germline values: CDR1 LNHDA, CDR2 SQIVND (reference sequence). Looking up the rest from reference TRBV19 and TRBJ1-1 gives the full variable domain: DGGITQSPKYLFRKEGQNVTLSCEQNLNHDAMYWYRQDPGQGLRLIYYSQIVNDFQKGDIAEGYSVSREKKESFPLTVTSAQKNPTAFYLCASAKQGGDTEAFFGQGTRLTVV.

The V call is TRBV6-1, the J call TRBJ1-1, with TRBD1 matching 7 bases. The ends lost 5 bases at V and 1 base at J; junction bases unmatched: 10. The CDR3 has 16 amino acids. The germline CDR1 and CDR2 sequences are MNHNS and SASEGT. This chain's CDR3 is CASSPGQSLGNTEAFF. CDR3 nucleotide sequence: TGTGCCAGCAGTCCGGGACAGTCCCTCGGGAACACTGAAGCTTTCTTT.

The J gene is TRBJ2-1, the V gene TRBV3-1; D unresolved. The V end lost 0 bases, the J end lost 4 bases, and 7 bases lay between the germline ends. Germline V gene lookup returns CDR1 LGHDT and CDR2 YNNKEL (reference sequence). The CDR3 loop spans 14 amino acids. This CDR3 reads CASSQDAGYNEQFF. The CDR3 DNA reads TGTGCCAGCAGCCAAGACGCAGGATACAATGAGCAGTTCTTC.

The chain combines TRBV9 with TRBJ2-2, with D possibly called TRBD1 or TRBD2 (5 bases each). The germline V gene encodes CDR1 SGDLS and CDR2 YYNGEE. The CDR3 is 11 amino acids. Trimming removed 5 bases from V and 7 bases from J, with 6 bases in between. DNA of the CDR3: TGTGCCAGCAGGGGGGTCGGGGAGCTGTTTTTT. Translating it yields CASRGVGELFF.

The genes are TRBV6-1 and TRBJ2-1; D possibly corresponds to TRBD1 (6 bases). V lost 4 bases and J lost 2, with 12 bases in between. This CDR3 is 15 amino acids long. Germline loops: CDR1 MNHNS, CDR2 SASEGT. The CDR3: CASSVMQGPYNEQFF. CDR3 DNA sequence: TGTGCCAGCAGTGTAATGCAGGGGCCCTACAATGAGCAGTTCTTC.